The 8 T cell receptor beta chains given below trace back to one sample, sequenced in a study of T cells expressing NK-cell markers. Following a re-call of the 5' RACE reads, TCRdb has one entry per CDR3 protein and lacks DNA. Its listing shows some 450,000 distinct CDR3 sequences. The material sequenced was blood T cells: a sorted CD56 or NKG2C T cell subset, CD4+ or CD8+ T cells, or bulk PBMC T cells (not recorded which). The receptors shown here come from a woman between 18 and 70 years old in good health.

The CDR3 is CASSEARDNTEAFF. V is TRBV2 and J is TRBJ1-1; TCRdb's D call of TRBD1 is untestable without DNA. The CDR3 has 14 amino acids. The V gene's germline CDR1 is SNHLY and CDR2 FYNNEI.

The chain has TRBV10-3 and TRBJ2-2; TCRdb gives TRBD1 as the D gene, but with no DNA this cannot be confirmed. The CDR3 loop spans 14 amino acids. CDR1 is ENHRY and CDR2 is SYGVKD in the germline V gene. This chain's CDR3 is CAITPGGKVGELFF.

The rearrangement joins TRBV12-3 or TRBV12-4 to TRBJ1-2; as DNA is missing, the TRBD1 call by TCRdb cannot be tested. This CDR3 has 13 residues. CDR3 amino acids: CASSPQGARGYTF.

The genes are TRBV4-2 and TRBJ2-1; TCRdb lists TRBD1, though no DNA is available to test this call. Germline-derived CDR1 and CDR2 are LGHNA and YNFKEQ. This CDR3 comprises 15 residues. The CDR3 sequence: CASSQGGTGNNEQFF.

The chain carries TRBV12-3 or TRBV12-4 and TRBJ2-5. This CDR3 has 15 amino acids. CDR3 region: CASSNSQPEEETQYF.

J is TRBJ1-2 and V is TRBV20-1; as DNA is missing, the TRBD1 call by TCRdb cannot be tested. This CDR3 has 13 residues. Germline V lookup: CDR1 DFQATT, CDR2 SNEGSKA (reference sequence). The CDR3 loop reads CSAASRVDYGYTF.

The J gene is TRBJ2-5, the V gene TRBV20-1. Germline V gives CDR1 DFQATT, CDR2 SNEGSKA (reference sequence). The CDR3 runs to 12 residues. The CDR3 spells CSAEDSQETQYF.

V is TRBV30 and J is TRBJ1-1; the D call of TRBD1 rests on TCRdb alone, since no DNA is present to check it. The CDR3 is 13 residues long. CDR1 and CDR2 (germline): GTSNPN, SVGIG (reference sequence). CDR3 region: CAWFLQGYTEAFF.